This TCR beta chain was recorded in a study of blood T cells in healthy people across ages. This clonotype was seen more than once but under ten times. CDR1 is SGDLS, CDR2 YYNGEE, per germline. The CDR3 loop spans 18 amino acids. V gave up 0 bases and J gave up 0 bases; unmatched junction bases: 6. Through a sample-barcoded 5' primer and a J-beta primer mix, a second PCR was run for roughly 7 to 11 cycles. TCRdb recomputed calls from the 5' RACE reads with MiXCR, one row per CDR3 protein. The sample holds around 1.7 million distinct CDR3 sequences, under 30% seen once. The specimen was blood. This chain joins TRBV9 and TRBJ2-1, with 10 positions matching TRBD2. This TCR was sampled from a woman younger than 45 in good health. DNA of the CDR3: TGTGCCAGCAGCGTAGCTAGCGGGGGCCCTAGCTCCTACAATGAGCAGTTCTTC. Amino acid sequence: CASSVASGGPSSYNEQFF.